This entry concerns a single T cell receptor (beta chain). Its target is not known. This record belongs to a study of regulatory T cells in long-lasting Graves disease. Study as a whole: Over 5 years of antithyroid drugs plus positive TSH receptor antibodies defined persistent Graves' disease. Study-wide results and caveats: Possibly, accuracy suffered from the small sample size.

Germline loops: CDR1 SGHTS, CDR2 YDEGEE. The J segment lost 1 base and the V segment lost 7 bases, leaving 10 bases of the junction unmatched. The CDR3 runs to 16 residues. Time point noted: persistent/refractory GD, antithyroid drugs over 5 years with positive TRAb. PBMC RNA was the source of the TCR library. Through Arm-PCR of CDR3 regions and iRepertoire HTBI primers, TCR beta libraries were built. One entry per CDR3 protein results from TCRdb running MiXCR on the multiplex PCR reads. This sample has roughly 470,000 distinct CDR3 sequences, with more than 20% found just once. Sequencing used peripheral blood mononuclear cells (PBMCs), obtained when the disease was refractory, from a patient treated with antithyroid drugs. V is TRBV5-8 and J is TRBJ2-7, with 11 bases matching TRBD1. The source of this sequence is a female donor with Graves disease. CDR3 coding DNA: TGTGCCAGCGAAAAGACCCGGGACAGGGGGTCCTACGAGCAGTACTTC. Its protein product is CASEKTRDRGSYEQYF.